This T cell receptor (beta chain) was captured in a study of blood T cells in healthy people across ages. The CDR3 contains 14 residues. Germline CDR1 SQVTM, CDR2 ANQGSEA. Unmatched junction bases numbered 6, after V lost 4 bases and J lost 1 base. Primers used in a second PCR of roughly 6 to 11 cycles were a sample-barcoded 5' primer and a J-beta primer mix. One entry per CDR3 protein, called by TCRdb with MiXCR from the 5' RACE reads. This sample yields some 850,000 distinct CDR3 sequences, of which roughly 24% are seen a single time; about 3% belongs to the top ten. Every donor contributed 7.5 to 10 milliliters of peripheral blood by blood draw. Extracted total RNA amounted to at least 5.5 micrograms for each sample. This clonotype was observed a few times. In addition, the sample was reused for a study of T cells of mothers and their children. As reported in that work: When mothers and children were related, their normalized repertoire overlap, which was always slightly higher, did not differ significantly from that of unrelated pairs.

The chain combines TRBV29-1 with TRBJ1-1; 7 bases match TRBD1. Sequenced sample: blood. This clonotype originated in a boy younger than 18 in good health. The CDR3 nucleotides are TGCAGCGTTGGGACAGGTTTCTCGAACACTGAAGCTTTCTTT. Translated, it gives CSVGTGFSNTEAFF.